This T cell receptor beta chain comes out of a study of technical replicates of blood from several donors. Produced via immunoSEQ multiplex PCR; TCRdb's table is partial and in-frame only. The sample has about 80,000 clones, approximately 94% seen once. This TCR was recovered from a human donor in good health. Sample: T cells isolated from PBMCs.

CDR3 sequence (DNA): TGTGCCAGCAGACTAGCGGAGAGCTCCTACGAGCAGTACTTC. Translating it yields CASRLAESSYEQYF. This chain joins TRBV6-1 and TRBJ2-7, with 8 bases aligning to TRBD2. CDR1 is MNHNS, CDR2 SASEGT, per germline. CDR3 length: 14 amino acids. Trimming removed 6 bases from V and 0 bases from J; junction bases left unmatched: 4.